The 21 T cell receptor beta chains given below trace back to one sample, sequenced in a study of CD8+ T cells in alopecia areata. Investigators isolated RNA and reverse transcribed it into cDNA to act as the sequencing template. The method was immunoSEQ multiplex PCR; TCRdb's version includes in-frame clones alone and lacks a portion of them. The profile shows about 200,000 clones, roughly 56% of them singletons. The specimen sequenced was CD8+ T cells sorted from blood. The receptors come from a human donor in good health.

This clone was detected once. The chain links TRBV4-1 to TRBJ2-7, with unresolved D. This CDR3 has 14 residues. Trimming cost V 0 bases and J 1 base, with 7 bases left between them. Germline CDR1 reads MGHRA; CDR2 reads YSYEKL. CDR3 nucleotide sequence: TGCGCCAGCAGCCAAGATCAAGCGTCCTACGAGCAGTACTTC. It specifies CASSQDQASYEQYF.

V is TRBV19 and J is TRBJ2-5, with a tentative D call TRBD2 (7 bases). The germline gives CDR1 LNHDA, CDR2 SQIVND (reference sequence). This CDR3 region has 12 residues. V was clipped by 7 bases and J by 3 bases, with 9 bases between them. The CDR3 region has the DNA TGTGCCAGTAAGGGGGGGGAAGAGACCCAGTACTTC. It is translated as CASKGGEETQYF.

J is TRBJ1-1 and V is TRBV29-1; D might be TRBD1 (5 bases). Germline CDR1 and CDR2: SQVTM and ANQGSEA. The V end lost 4 bases, the J end lost 2 bases, and 14 bases lay between the germline ends. The CDR3 has 14 residues. The CDR3 region is CSVVGRATNTEAFF. CDR3 sequence (DNA): TGCAGCGTTGTAGGCAGGGCAACAAACACTGAAGCTTTCTTT.

There are a few counts of this clone. The chain employs TRBV27 and TRBJ2-7; D possibly corresponds to TRBD1 (6 bases). V shed 6 bases and J shed 0 bases, with 12 bases lying between them. Germline CDR1 MNHEY, CDR2 SMNVEV (reference sequence). The CDR3 is made up of 14 amino acids. For the CDR3, the DNA is TGTGCCAGCAGGCTTACAGGGAGCTCCTACGAGCAGTACTTC. Protein product: CASRLTGSSYEQYF.

The table lists this clone with a few counts. The genes are TRBV14 and TRBJ1-1; no clear D gene. CDR3 size: 15 residues. The V gene's germline CDR1 is SGHDN and CDR2 FVKESK. V lost 2 bases, J lost 2 bases, and 12 bases lay in between. CDR3 in DNA: TGTGCCAGCAGCCAACGACTGAACTTCAACACTGAAGCTTTCTTT. The encoded protein is CASSQRLNFNTEAFF. The full variable domain, with the rest looked up from reference TRBV14 and TRBJ1-1, is EAGVTQFPSHSVIEKGQTVTLRCDPISGHDNLYWYRRVMGKEIKFLLHFVKESKQDESGMPNNRFLAERTGGTYSTLKVQPAELEDSGVYFCASSQRLNFNTEAFFGQGTRLTVV.

This clone was counted between two and nine times. This specimen includes other DNA sequences encoding the same CDR3. The chain links TRBV27 to TRBJ2-1; 7 positions match TRBD2. Germline CDR1 MNHEY, CDR2 SMNVEV (reference sequence). This CDR3 is 11 amino acids long. Trimming removed 4 bases from V and 10 bases from J; junction bases left unmatched: 1. As DNA, the CDR3 is TGTGCCAGCAGTTGGGGAGGGGAGCAGTTCTTC. This encodes CASSWGGEQFF.

The chain recombines TRBV15 with TRBJ2-2; D call uncertain. Germline V gene lookup returns CDR1 LNHNV and CDR2 YYDKDF (reference sequence). The CDR3 sequence is 15 residues long. V gave up 1 base and J gave up 2 bases, with 8 bases separating them. CDR3 residues: CATSRGRINTGELFF. The CDR3 region has the DNA TGTGCCACCAGCAGAGGCAGAATTAACACCGGGGAGCTGTTTTTT.

The CDR3 sequence: CAWLGGLDTGELFF. In DNA, the CDR3 is TGTGCCTGGCTAGGGGGGTTGGACACCGGGGAGCTGTTTTTT. The J gene is TRBJ2-2, the V gene TRBV30, with D perhaps being TRBD1 or TRBD2 (6 bases each). CDR1 and CDR2 from the germline V gene are GTSNPN and SVGIG (reference sequence). V lost 5 bases and J lost 3, with 13 bases in between. The CDR3 sequence is 14 residues long. The entire variable domain, with the rest obtained from reference TRBV30 and TRBJ2-2, is as follows: SQTIHQWPATLVQPVGSPLSLECTVEGTSNPNLYWYRQAAGRGLQLLFYSVGIGQISSEVPQNLSASRPQDRQFILSSKKLLLSDSGFYLCAWLGGLDTGELFFGEGSRLTVL.

This clone was found a few times. J is TRBJ2-7 and V is TRBV9; no clear D gene. The CDR3 spans 13 residues. The V end was cut by 0 bases, the J end by 3 bases, with 7 bases between. The V gene's germline CDR1 is SGDLS and CDR2 YYNGEE. The CDR3 loop is CASSVGGNYEQYF. The CDR3 bases are TGTGCCAGCAGCGTAGGTGGCAACTACGAGCAGTACTTC.

The CDR3 nucleotides are TGTGCCTGGAGTGTGGGGGGTGAGGGTAATCAGCCCCAGCATTTT. Amino acid sequence: CAWSVGGEGNQPQHF. The chain recombines TRBV30 with TRBJ1-5; a possible D gene is TRBD1 (5 bases). CDR3 size: 15 residues. Germline V lookup: CDR1 GTSNPN, CDR2 SVGIG (reference sequence). The V gene lost 0 bases and the J gene lost 4 bases, with 13 bases spanning the gap.

V and J are TRBV2 and TRBJ2-7; the D gene is possibly TRBD1 (7 bases). The CDR3 has 13 amino acids. V was pared by 4 bases and J by 5 bases, with 12 bases between. Germline-derived CDR1 and CDR2 are SNHLY and FYNNEI. In DNA form, the CDR3 reads TGTGCCAGCAGTGCGACAGGGAGGAACGAGCAGTACTTC. This encodes CASSATGRNEQYF. The variable domain in full, with the rest retrieved from reference TRBV2 and TRBJ2-7, is EPEVTQTPSHQVTQMGQEVILRCVPISNHLYFYWYRQILGQKVEFLVSFYNNEISEKSEIFDDQFSVERPDGSNFTLKIRSTKLEDSAMYFCASSATGRNEQYFGPGTRLTVT.

This clone came up once. The DNA is omitted, as the CDR3 cannot be located on it reliably, and the CDR3 follows TCRdb's listing. The rearrangement links TRBV19 to TRBJ1-2. The CDR3 extends over 13 residues, inclusive of both ends. Germline-derived CDR1 and CDR2 are LNHDA and SQIVND (reference sequence). The CDR3 loop reads CASTSGSPYGYTF.

The sample holds a few counts of this clone. CDR3 protein: CASSLGQPPGTEAFF. The DNA for the CDR3 is TGTGCCAGCAGCTTAGGACAGCCCCCCGGCACTGAAGCTTTCTTT. The gene calls are TRBV7-9 and TRBJ1-1, with D maybe TRBD1 (5 bases). The CDR3 runs 15 residues. Germline loops: CDR1 SEHNR, CDR2 FQNEAQ (reference sequence). Trimming stripped 1 base from V and 4 bases from J, with 13 bases between.

The chain has TRBV2 and TRBJ2-1, with 7 bases identical to TRBD1. V dropped 3 bases and J dropped 6; count of bases not matched to a gene: 8. Germline V gene lookup returns CDR1 SNHLY and CDR2 FYNNEI. CDR3 length equals 15 residues. As DNA, the CDR3 is TGTGCCAGCAGTGACTGGGACAGAGAGAGCAATGAGCAGTTCTTC. It translates to CASSDWDRESNEQFF.

Only a few counts were recorded for this clone. This chain uses TRBV12-5 with TRBJ2-7, with no clear D. Germline V gene data show CDR1 as LGHNT and CDR2 as FRNRAP. The CDR3 has 13 residues. V lost 6 bases and J 1 base, leaving 10 bases between the germline ends. CDR3 in amino acids: CASGPGFSYEQYF. The CDR3 bases are TGTGCTAGTGGCCCCGGGTTTTCCTACGAGCAGTACTTC.

The J gene is TRBJ1-1, the V gene TRBV25-1; D remains ambiguous. The CDR3 loop spans 9 amino acids. CDR1 MGHDK and CDR2 SYGVNS come from the germline V gene. CDR3 nucleotides: TGTGCGGCGGGCACTGAAGCTTTCTTT. This encodes CAAGTEAFF.

As concerns this clone: The sample contains more than one DNA sequence encoding this CDR3. V usage is TRBV29-1 and J usage is TRBJ2-2; the D gene could be TRBD1 or TRBD2 (5 bases each). The germline gives CDR1 SQVTM, CDR2 ANQGSEA. The CDR3 runs 12 residues. Trimming cost V 4 bases and J 3 bases, with 6 bases left between them. The CDR3: CSVVGDTGELFF. The CDR3 DNA follows: TGCAGCGTTGTGGGGGACACCGGGGAGCTGTTTTTT.

This CDR3 is CASRPSGTGNYGYTF. The CDR3 DNA sequence: TGCGCCAGCAGACCCTCCGGGACAGGGAACTATGGCTACACCTTC. The J gene is TRBJ1-2, the V gene TRBV5-1, with 9 positions matching TRBD1. The CDR3 contains 15 residues. Trimming took 5 bases from V and 2 from J; bases not matched to a gene: 7. Germline CDR1 reads SGHRS; CDR2 reads YFSETQ.

About this clone: The junction and the germline gene differ at one end; a read error may be behind it. The chain employs TRBV10-2 and TRBJ2-1; the D is unclear. This CDR3 region has 10 residues. Germline CDR1 is WSHSY and CDR2 is SAAADI. Here the CDR3 reads CASSDQLPIF. As DNA, the CDR3 is TGCGCCAGCAGTGACCAGCTCCCCATCTTC.

The chain recombines TRBV15 with TRBJ2-7, with 8 bases that match TRBD1. The germline CDR1 and CDR2 sequences are LNHNV and YYDKDF (reference sequence). The CDR3 has 14 amino acids. J gave up 1 base and V 3 bases, and 2 bases lay outside the gene matches. The CDR3 nucleotides read TGTGCCACCAGCAGTCACAGGGGGTCCTACGAGCAGTACTTC. It is translated as CATSSHRGSYEQYF. The whole variable domain, remainder taken from reference TRBV15 and TRBJ2-7, is DAMVIQNPRYQVTQFGKPVTLSCSQTLNHNVMYWYQQKSSQAPKLLFHYYDKDFNNEADTPDNFQSRRPNTSFCFLDIRSPGLGDTAMYLCATSSHRGSYEQYFGPGTRLTVT.

V and J are TRBV6-5 and TRBJ1-1; TRBD1 aligns across 8 bases. The CDR3 is 12 amino acids. The V and J ends lost 6 bases and 7 bases, in that order; junction bases with no gene match: 4. CDR1 and CDR2 (germline): MNHEY, SVGAGI. CDR3 nucleotides: TGTGCCAGCAGCTCCGGACAGGGTGAAGCTTTCTTT. Protein: CASSSGQGEAFF.